The 12 T cell receptor beta chains in this list originate from one sample, sequenced in a study of shared clonotypes between healthy human individuals. Clones were sequenced by immunoSEQ multiplex PCR, and TCRdb holds only the in-frame ones, with some missing. The top ten hold about 0.41% of the sample, which has roughly 2.2 million clones, approximately 90% seen once. The sample taken for sequencing was naive CD4+ T cells from PBMCs. Subset: CD45RA+ positively selected. These receptors were obtained from a man aged 18 to 30 in good health. Some clones in this sample may be carry-over from other donors' samples.

Turning to this clone: Other DNA variants within this sample encode the same CDR3. The V and J genes are TRBV11-2 and TRBJ2-2, with D unclear. The V end lost 0 bases, the J end lost 6 bases, and 8 bases lay between the germline ends. This CDR3 comprises 14 residues. Germline lookup yields CDR1 SGHAT and CDR2 FQNNGV. CDR3 region: CASSLDRGPGELFF. The CDR3 DNA follows: TGTGCCAGCAGCTTAGATAGAGGTCCCGGGGAGCTGTTTTTT.

The chain links TRBV11-2 to TRBJ2-5, with 8 bases identical to TRBD1. CDR3 length equals 15 residues. V dropped 5 bases and J dropped 2; count of bases not matched to a gene: 7. Germline V gives CDR1 SGHAT, CDR2 FQNNGV. CDR3 sequence reads: CASSRRTGSQETQYF. CDR3 in DNA: TGTGCCAGCAGCCGGAGGACAGGGAGTCAAGAGACCCAGTACTTC.

The CDR3 region is CASSSQWGYVEKLFF. In DNA form, the CDR3 reads TGTGCCAGCAGTTCCCAGTGGGGGTACGTAGAAAAACTGTTTTTT. V usage is TRBV25-1 and J usage is TRBJ1-4; tentatively, D is TRBD1 (5 bases). Germline V gene lookup returns CDR1 MGHDK and CDR2 SYGVNS. V shed 5 bases and J shed 8 bases, with 18 bases lying between them. CDR3 length: 15 amino acids.

The rearrangement uses TRBV9 and TRBJ2-3, with TRBD2 matching 10 bases. Germline V CDR1 and CDR2: SGDLS, YYNGEE. V shed 4 bases, J shed 2 bases, and the junction held 13 bases outside the gene matches. The CDR3 sequence is 18 residues long. CDR3 loop: CASSQTSGNGQFTDTQYF. The CDR3 region has the DNA TGTGCCAGCAGCCAAACTAGCGGGAACGGGCAATTCACAGATACGCAGTATTTT.

The CDR3 spells CASKGDHTGELFF. The DNA for the CDR3 is TGTGCCAGCAAAGGAGACCACACCGGGGAGCTGTTTTTT. The chain joins TRBV6-5 to TRBJ2-2; D is uncertain. There are 13 residues in the CDR3. CDR1 is MNHEY and CDR2 is SVGAGI in the germline V gene. V lost 7 bases and J lost 3, with 9 bases in between.

The chain has TRBV5-1 and TRBJ1-1; D is ambiguous. The germline CDR1 and CDR2 sequences are SGHRS and YFSETQ. The CDR3 spans 14 residues. V shed 5 bases and J shed 1 base, with 12 bases lying between them. The CDR3 region has the DNA TGCGCCAGCAGACTGGGGTGGGAGAACACTGAAGCTTTCTTT. Translating it yields CASRLGWENTEAFF. The full variable domain, rest sourced from reference TRBV5-1 and TRBJ1-1, is KAGVTQTPRYLIKTRGQQVTLSCSPISGHRSVSWYQQTPGQGLQFLFEYFSETQRNKGNFPGRFSGRQFSNSRSEMNVSTLELGDSALYLCASRLGWENTEAFFGQGTRLTVV.

The V gene is TRBV5-1, the J gene TRBJ2-7, with TRBD2 as a possible D gene (6 bases). Germline V gives CDR1 SGHRS, CDR2 YFSETQ. The V end was cut by 2 bases, the J end by 0 bases, with 27 bases between. This CDR3 spans 20 amino acids. CDR3 in amino acids: CASSFSSSWGSGISSYEQYF. CDR3 DNA sequence: TGCGCCAGCAGCTTTTCTTCGTCGTGGGGTAGCGGCATAAGCTCCTACGAGCAGTACTTC.

This chain connects TRBV30 to TRBJ2-5; 8 nucleotides agree with TRBD1. Trimming took 0 bases from V and 0 from J; bases not matched to a gene: 3. Germline V gene sequence: CDR1 GTSNPN, CDR2 SVGIG (reference sequence). This CDR3 contains 15 residues. CDR3 in DNA: TGTGCCTGGAGTGTTACAGGGGGGTACCAAGAGACCCAGTACTTC. Protein sequence: CAWSVTGGYQETQYF.

This clone appeared once. The chain links TRBV14 to TRBJ2-1; D uncertain. The germline V gene has CDR1 SGHDN and CDR2 FVKESK. V dropped 7 bases and J dropped 0 bases, with 10 bases sitting between them. The length of the CDR3 is 14 residues. The DNA for the CDR3 is TGTGCCAGCACCCTCTATAGCTCCTACAATGAGCAGTTCTTC. Translated: CASTLYSSYNEQFF.

The chain links TRBV7-9 to TRBJ2-1, with a possible D match to TRBD1 (6 bases). The CDR3 is 15 amino acids. The V end was cut by 3 bases, the J end by 4 bases, with 13 bases between. Germline V gene sequence: CDR1 SEHNR, CDR2 FQNEAQ (reference sequence). The CDR3 reads CASSLKGEKYNEQFF. The DNA of the CDR3 is TGTGCCAGCAGCTTGAAGGGGGAAAAATACAATGAGCAGTTCTTC.

This chain links TRBV28 with TRBJ2-3, with D possibly TRBD1 on 6 matching bases. Germline-derived CDR1 and CDR2 are MDHEN and SYDVKM. V gave up 5 bases and J gave up 6 bases, with 15 bases separating them. The CDR3 spans 14 residues. The CDR3 loop reads CASSLHRDADTQYF. As DNA, the CDR3 is TGTGCCAGCAGTCTCCACAGGGATGCTGATACGCAGTATTTT.

The DNA of the CDR3 is TGCGCCAGCAGTGAGTCGGGAGTCTCCTACGAGCAGTACTTC. Its translation is CASSESGVSYEQYF. This chain links TRBV10-2 with TRBJ2-7, with D possibly TRBD2 on 5 matching bases. Trimming took off 0 bases at V and 0 bases at J, with 6 bases between the two ends. The CDR3 contains 14 residues. From germline, CDR1 is WSHSY and CDR2 SAAADI.